Listed here are 22 T cell receptor beta chains from one sample, sequenced in a study of OX40 agonist ivuxolimab in advanced cancers. TCRdb's copy holds only in-frame clones and misses some; the assay was immunoSEQ multiplex PCR. The data contain approximately 35,000 clones, around 79% of them singletons. The sample here was CD4+ or CD8+ T cells sorted from blood, taken in a trial of the OX40 agonist ivuxolimab. The receptors stem from an adult with an advanced solid tumor such as melanoma, head and neck, liver or kidney cancer.

The chain has TRBV5-4 and TRBJ2-3; TRBD1 agrees at 8 bases. The CDR3 totals 17 residues. Germline loops: CDR1 SGHNT, CDR2 YYREEE (reference sequence). After removal of 4 bases from V and 4 bases from J, the junction contained 14 bases not matched to a gene. CDR3 in amino acids: CASSPGQVGSWADTQYF. The DNA of the CDR3 is TGTGCCAGCAGCCCGGGACAGGTTGGATCCTGGGCAGATACGCAGTATTTT.

The chain joins TRBV7-9 to TRBJ1-2; D might be TRBD1 (6 bases). CDR1 is SEHNR and CDR2 is FQNEAQ in the germline V gene (reference sequence). V was pared by 5 bases and J by 1 base, with 8 bases between. CDR3 length: 13 amino acids. In DNA, the CDR3 is TGTGCCAGCAGCAAGGACAGTAACTATGGCTACACCTTC. Translation gives CASSKDSNYGYTF. Combining the CDR3 with reference TRBV7-9 and TRBJ1-2 gives the whole variable domain DTGVSQNPRHKITKRGQNVTFRCDPISEHNRLYWYRQTLGQGPEFLTYFQNEAQLEKSRLLSDRFSAERPKGSFSTLEIQRTEQGDSAMYLCASSKDSNYGYTFGSGTRLTVV.

The chain employs TRBV2 and TRBJ2-1, with D possibly being TRBD1 (5 bases). V was pared by 3 bases and J by 5 bases, with 8 bases between. The CDR3 totals 13 residues. Germline V gene sequence: CDR1 SNHLY, CDR2 FYNNEI. The CDR3 DNA reads TGTGCCAGCAGTGAGTTACAGGACAATGAGCAGTTCTTC. Protein sequence: CASSELQDNEQFF.

The gene calls are TRBV30 and TRBJ1-6; D perhaps matches TRBD1 (5 bases). Trimming left V 5 bases short and J 8 bases short, with 16 bases between. CDR1 and CDR2 (germline): GTSNPN, SVGIG (reference sequence). There are 14 residues in the CDR3. The CDR3, as DNA: TGTGCCTGGGGGGGTAGGCTTAGAGATTCACCCCTCCACTTT. It translates to CAWGGRLRDSPLHF.

This chain uses TRBV6-5 with TRBJ2-1, with TRBD1 matching over 10 bases. The CDR3 is made up of 15 amino acids. The germline V gene encodes CDR1 MNHEY and CDR2 SVGAGI. Trimming took 2 bases from V and 8 from J; bases not matched to a gene: 6. The CDR3 bases are TGTGCCAGCAGTTACGGACAGGGGGGGAGCGATGAGCAGTTCTTC. Amino acids: CASSYGQGGSDEQFF.

This rearrangement joins TRBV2 to TRBJ1-2; D unclear. The CDR3 length is 15 residues. Trimming removed 6 bases from V and 2 bases from J, with 16 bases in between. CDR1 is SNHLY, CDR2 FYNNEI, per germline. CDR3 coding DNA: TGTGCCAGCAGGGGAGCTATAGCAACGAACTATGGCTACACCTTC. It is translated as CASRGAIATNYGYTF.

This sequence joins TRBV9 and TRBJ2-3, with 16 bases lining up with TRBD2. V lost 3 bases and J lost 3; bases outside the gene matches: 4. The CDR3 spans 17 residues. The V gene's germline CDR1 is SGDLS and CDR2 YYNGEE. The CDR3 sequence: CASSGGTSGGATDTQYF. As DNA, the CDR3 is TGTGCCAGCAGCGGCGGGACTAGCGGGGGGGCAACAGATACGCAGTATTTT.

This chain links TRBV6-1 with TRBJ1-2; D remains unclear. V lost 6 bases and J 4 bases, leaving 15 bases between the germline ends. Looked up from germline, CDR1 is MNHNS and CDR2 is SASEGT. This CDR3 region has 14 residues. CDR3 amino acids: CASRSDGGTYGYTF. CDR3 sequence (DNA): TGTGCCAGCAGATCGGACGGCGGAACCTATGGCTACACCTTC.

The chain carries TRBV30 and TRBJ1-1; no clear D gene. Germline V gene data show CDR1 as GTSNPN and CDR2 as SVGIG (reference sequence). V lost 4 bases to trimming and J lost 1 base, with 7 bases between them. CDR3 length: 12 amino acids. CDR3 in amino acids: CAWKQKNTEAFF. The CDR3 DNA follows: TGTGCCTGGAAACAGAAGAACACTGAAGCTTTCTTT.

The V gene is TRBV27, the J gene TRBJ2-7, with 9 bases aligning to TRBD2. J lost 2 bases, V lost 7 bases, and 6 bases had no gene match. The CDR3 spans 14 residues. Germline lookup yields CDR1 MNHEY and CDR2 SMNVEV (reference sequence). DNA for the CDR3: TGTGCCAGCACCATCTCTAGCGGGACCTACGAGCAGTACTTC. It codes for CASTISSGTYEQYF.

The chain carries TRBV15 and TRBJ1-2; weak D call: TRBD1 (5 bases). The CDR3 has 16 residues. Trimming removed 1 base at V and 2 bases at J, with 14 bases between. Germline V gene data show CDR1 as LNHNV and CDR2 as YYDKDF (reference sequence). The CDR3 reads CATSRGEWGGNYGYTF. The CDR3 DNA is TGTGCCACCAGCAGAGGGGAATGGGGCGGAAACTATGGCTACACCTTC.

This clone was recorded once. This chain joins TRBV19 and TRBJ1-4; 7 bases fit TRBD1. This CDR3 spans 19 amino acids. V lost 0 bases, J lost 0 bases, and 10 bases stayed unmatched. CDR1 is LNHDA and CDR2 is SQIVND in the germline V gene (reference sequence). CDR3 region: CASSIDLNRGYPTNEKLFF. CDR3 bases: TGTGCCAGTAGTATAGATCTCAACAGGGGATATCCAACTAATGAAAAACTGTTTTTT.

CDR3: CASSDLAVGELFF. CDR3 nucleotide sequence: TGTGCCAGCAGCGACCTAGCGGTCGGGGAGCTGTTTTTT. This sequence joins TRBV6-5 and TRBJ2-2, with TRBD2 matching over 7 bases. V gave up 6 bases and J gave up 7 bases; unmatched junction bases: 5. Germline V gene lookup returns CDR1 MNHEY and CDR2 SVGAGI. CDR3 length: 13 residues.

The chain joins TRBV6-4 to TRBJ2-2; 8 nucleotides match TRBD1. Trimming at V came to 3 bases and at J to 4 bases, leaving 7 bases not matched to a gene. Germline loops: CDR1 MRHNA, CDR2 SNTAGT. There are 16 residues in the CDR3. CDR3 in DNA: TGTGCCAGCAGTGAAGGGGGACAGGACGTCACCGGGGAGCTGTTTTTT. Translating it yields CASSEGGQDVTGELFF.

The chain links TRBV6-1 to TRBJ1-5, with a tentative D call TRBD1 (5 bases). This CDR3 region has 16 residues. The germline V gene encodes CDR1 MNHNS and CDR2 SASEGT. V dropped 1 base and J dropped 6 bases, with 16 bases sitting between them. CDR3 DNA sequence: TGTGCCAGCAGTGAAGGTCTGGGGCCGGTAAGTCAGCCCCAGCATTTT. This codes for CASSEGLGPVSQPQHF.

This clone is medium-sized within its sample. The rearrangement links TRBV27 to TRBJ1-5; D remains ambiguous. The CDR3 length is 12 residues. Germline CDR1 reads MNHEY; CDR2 reads SMNVEV (reference sequence). V was shortened by 6 bases and J by 4 bases, with 7 bases between the two germline ends. The CDR3 bases are TGTGCCAGCAGAGCGACGAATCAGCCCCAGCATTTT. Its protein is CASRATNQPQHF.

J is TRBJ1-6 and V is TRBV7-9, with TRBD1 matching over 7 bases. With 6 bases clipped from V and 5 bases from J, the junction kept 4 bases outside the gene matches. This CDR3 comprises 14 residues. Germline values: CDR1 SEHNR, CDR2 FQNEAQ (reference sequence). This chain's CDR3 is CASRLDRDNSPLHF. CDR3 DNA sequence: TGTGCCAGCAGGCTAGACAGGGATAATTCACCCCTCCACTTT.

The rearrangement links TRBV7-9 to TRBJ1-2; D is ambiguous. V was trimmed by 2 bases and J by 4 bases, leaving 8 bases between them. CDR3 length equals 13 residues. Germline CDR1 reads SEHNR; CDR2 reads FQNEAQ (reference sequence). CDR3 sequence: CASSLHGPYGYTF. CDR3 DNA: TGTGCCAGCAGCTTACATGGTCCCTATGGCTACACCTTC. The complete variable domain, with remaining parts taken from reference TRBV7-9 and TRBJ1-2, reads DTGVSQNPRHKITKRGQNVTFRCDPISEHNRLYWYRQTLGQGPEFLTYFQNEAQLEKSRLLSDRFSAERPKGSFSTLEIQRTEQGDSAMYLCASSLHGPYGYTFGSGTRLTVV.

The count of this clone is one. The chain couples TRBV5-1 to TRBJ1-6; possibly TRBD1 for D (5 bases). CDR1 is SGHRS, CDR2 YFSETQ, per germline. The CDR3 has 15 residues. V lost 2 bases to trimming and J lost 9 bases, with 15 bases between them. CDR3 DNA sequence: TGCGCCAGCAGCTTCGAGGGGTTCATCGGTTCACCCCTCCACTTT. Its protein product is CASSFEGFIGSPLHF. Based on the CDR3 plus reference TRBV5-1 and TRBJ1-6, the full variable domain is KAGVTQTPRYLIKTRGQQVTLSCSPISGHRSVSWYQQTPGQGLQFLFEYFSETQRNKGNFPGRFSGRQFSNSRSEMNVSTLELGDSALYLCASSFEGFIGSPLHFGNGTRLTVT.

This chain joins TRBV7-9 and TRBJ1-1; 7 positions agree with TRBD1. The CDR3 length is 15 residues. The V gene's germline CDR1 is SEHNR and CDR2 FQNEAQ (reference sequence). V was pared by 6 bases and J by 4 bases, with 11 bases of the junction left unmatched. CDR3 sequence (DNA): TGTGCCAGCAGGATACAGGGGCGAAGGAGCACTGAAGCTTTCTTT. Amino acid sequence: CASRIQGRRSTEAFF.

There are a few counts of this clone. V and J are TRBV27 and TRBJ2-3, with 11 bases that match TRBD2. This CDR3 has 16 residues. CDR1 and CDR2 (germline): MNHEY, SMNVEV (reference sequence). J was trimmed by 0 bases and V by 5 bases; bases with no gene match: 4. CDR3 coding DNA: TGTGCCAGCAGTCGGGGACTAGCGGCTAGCACAGATACGCAGTATTTT. Encoded protein: CASSRGLAASTDTQYF.

The CDR3 sequence is CASSLVGNSPLHF. The CDR3 DNA is TGTGCCAGCAGCTTGGTGGGTAATTCACCCCTCCACTTT. This chain connects TRBV5-4 to TRBJ1-6; no clear D. The CDR3 spans 13 residues. CDR1 is SGHNT and CDR2 is YYREEE in the germline V gene (reference sequence). Deletions cut 0 bases from V and 6 bases from J, with 4 bases between.